What follows describes a single TCR beta chain. The antigen is unknown. These data come from a study of radiation and T cells in renal cell carcinoma. Study-level points and caveats: Irradiated tumors held more dominant CDR3 motifs than control tumors. From baseline, blood top tumor clonotypes peaked at 2 weeks post-radiation.

V lost 5 bases and J lost 2, with 7 bases in between. The length of the CDR3 is 14 residues. Germline CDR1 MNHEY, CDR2 SMNVEV (reference sequence). Measured with immunoSEQ multiplex PCR; TCRdb has only the in-frame clones, and not every one. This sample has approximately 15,000 clones; 64% occur once, and the top ten carry 27%. Regarding treatment: 15 Gy SBRT to primary tumor, nephrectomy 4 weeks later. The receptor's source is a woman between 70 and 85 years old with renal cell carcinoma. The V call is TRBV27, the J call TRBJ2-6, with D unclear. The sample in question was tumor tissue, obtained from a patient whose treatment included radiotherapy and nephrectomy. This CDR3 is CASSARTGANVLTF. The CDR3 DNA reads as TGTGCCAGCAGTGCCCGGACTGGGGCCAACGTCCTGACTTTC.